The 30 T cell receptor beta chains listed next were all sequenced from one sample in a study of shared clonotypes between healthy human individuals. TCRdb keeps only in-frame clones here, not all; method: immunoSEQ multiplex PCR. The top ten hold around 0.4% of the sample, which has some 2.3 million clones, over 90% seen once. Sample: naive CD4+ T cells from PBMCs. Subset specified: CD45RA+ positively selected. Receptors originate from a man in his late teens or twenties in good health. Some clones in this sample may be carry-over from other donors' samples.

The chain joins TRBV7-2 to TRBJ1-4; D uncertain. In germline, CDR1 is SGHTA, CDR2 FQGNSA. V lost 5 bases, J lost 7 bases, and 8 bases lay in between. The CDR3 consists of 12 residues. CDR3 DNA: TGTGCCAGCAGCAAGGGTGGTGAAAAACTGTTTTTT. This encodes CASSKGGEKLFF. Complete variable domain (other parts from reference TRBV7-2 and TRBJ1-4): GAGVSQSPSNKVTEKGKDVELRCDPISGHTALYWYRQSLGQGLEFLIYFQGNSAPDKSGLPSDRFSAERTGGSVSTLTIQRTQQEDSAVYLCASSKGGEKLFFGSGTQLSVL.

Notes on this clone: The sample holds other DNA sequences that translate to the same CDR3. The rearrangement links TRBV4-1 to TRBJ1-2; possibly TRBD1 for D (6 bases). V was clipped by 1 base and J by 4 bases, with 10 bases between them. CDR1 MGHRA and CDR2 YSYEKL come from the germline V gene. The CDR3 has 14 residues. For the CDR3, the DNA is TGCGCCAGCAGCCAAGGCGACAGGCCCTATGGCTACACCTTC. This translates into CASSQGDRPYGYTF.

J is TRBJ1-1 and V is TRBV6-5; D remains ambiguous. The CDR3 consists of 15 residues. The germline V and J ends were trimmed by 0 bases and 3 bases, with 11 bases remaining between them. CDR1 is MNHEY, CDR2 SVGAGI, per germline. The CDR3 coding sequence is TGTGCCAGCAGTTACTCCCGGTTTGGTGACACTGAAGCTTTCTTT. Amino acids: CASSYSRFGDTEAFF.

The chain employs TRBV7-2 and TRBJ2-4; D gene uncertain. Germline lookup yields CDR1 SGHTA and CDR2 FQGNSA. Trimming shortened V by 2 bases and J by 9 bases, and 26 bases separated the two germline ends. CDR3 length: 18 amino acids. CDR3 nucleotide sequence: TGTGCCAGCAGCTTATTTCGAGGTCAACCCGGGCTGCTTAGCATTCAGTACTTC. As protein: CASSLFRGQPGLLSIQYF.

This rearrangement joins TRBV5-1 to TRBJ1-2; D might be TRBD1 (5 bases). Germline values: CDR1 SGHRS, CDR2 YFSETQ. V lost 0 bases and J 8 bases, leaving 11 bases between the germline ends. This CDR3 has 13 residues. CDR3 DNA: TGCGCCAGCAGCTTGGCGGGGGTAGGCGGCTACACCTTC. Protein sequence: CASSLAGVGGYTF.

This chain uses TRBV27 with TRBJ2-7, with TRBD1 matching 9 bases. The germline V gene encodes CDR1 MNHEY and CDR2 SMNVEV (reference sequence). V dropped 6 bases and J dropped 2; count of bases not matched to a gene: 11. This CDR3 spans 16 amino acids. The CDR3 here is CASRAGTGTSTYEQYF. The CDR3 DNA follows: TGTGCCAGCAGAGCCGGGACAGGGACCTCCACCTACGAGCAGTACTTC.

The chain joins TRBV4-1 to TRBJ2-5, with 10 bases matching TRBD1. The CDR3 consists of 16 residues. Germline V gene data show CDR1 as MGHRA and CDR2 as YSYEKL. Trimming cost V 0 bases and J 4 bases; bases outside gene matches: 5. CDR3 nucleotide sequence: TGCGCCAGCAGCCAAGAGGACAGGGGGGCTCCAGAGACCCAGTACTTC. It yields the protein CASSQEDRGAPETQYF.

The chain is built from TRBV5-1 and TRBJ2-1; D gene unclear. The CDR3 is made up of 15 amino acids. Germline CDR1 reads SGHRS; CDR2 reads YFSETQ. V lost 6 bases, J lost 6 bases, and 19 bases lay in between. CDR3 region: CASTLLLGARNEQFF. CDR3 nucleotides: TGCGCCAGCACCCTACTCTTGGGCGCCCGCAATGAGCAGTTCTTC. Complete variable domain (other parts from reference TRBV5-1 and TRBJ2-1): KAGVTQTPRYLIKTRGQQVTLSCSPISGHRSVSWYQQTPGQGLQFLFEYFSETQRNKGNFPGRFSGRQFSNSRSEMNVSTLELGDSALYLCASTLLLGARNEQFFGPGTRLTVL.

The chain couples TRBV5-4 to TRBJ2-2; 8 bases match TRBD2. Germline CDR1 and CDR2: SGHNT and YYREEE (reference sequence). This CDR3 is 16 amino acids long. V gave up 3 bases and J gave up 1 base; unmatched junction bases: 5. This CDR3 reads CASSSLAGKNTGELFF. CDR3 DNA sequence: TGTGCCAGCAGCTCTTTAGCGGGGAAGAACACCGGGGAGCTGTTTTTT.

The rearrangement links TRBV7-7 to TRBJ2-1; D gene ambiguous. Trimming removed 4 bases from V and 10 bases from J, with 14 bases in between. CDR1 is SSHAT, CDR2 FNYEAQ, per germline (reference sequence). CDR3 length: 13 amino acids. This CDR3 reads CASSYPPSEEQFF. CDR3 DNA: TGTGCCAGCAGCTACCCCCCCAGCGAAGAGCAGTTCTTC.

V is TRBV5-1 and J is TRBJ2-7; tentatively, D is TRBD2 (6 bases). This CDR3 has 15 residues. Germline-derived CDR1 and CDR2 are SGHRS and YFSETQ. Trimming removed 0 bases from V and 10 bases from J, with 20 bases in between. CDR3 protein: CASSLDSWGLLGQYF. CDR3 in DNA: TGCGCCAGCAGCTTGGATAGCTGGGGACTTCTAGGTCAGTACTTC.

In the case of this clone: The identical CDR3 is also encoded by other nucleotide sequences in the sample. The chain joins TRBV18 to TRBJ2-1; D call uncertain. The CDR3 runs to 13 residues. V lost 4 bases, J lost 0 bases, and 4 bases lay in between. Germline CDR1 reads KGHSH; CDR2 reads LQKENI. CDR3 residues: CASSLSSYNEQFF. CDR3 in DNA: TGTGCCAGCTCACTGTCCTCCTACAATGAGCAGTTCTTC.

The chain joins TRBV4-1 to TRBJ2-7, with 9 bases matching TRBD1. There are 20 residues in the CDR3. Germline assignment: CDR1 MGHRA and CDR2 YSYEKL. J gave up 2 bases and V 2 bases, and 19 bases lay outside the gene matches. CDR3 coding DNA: TGCGCCAGCAGCCAACTTAACCCGACAGGGGGTGTTGCAGGAGCCTACGAGCAGTACTTC. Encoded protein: CASSQLNPTGGVAGAYEQYF.

The CDR3 nucleotides are TGCGCCAGCAGCCAAGGGGGGCTTTGGGACGAGCAGTACTTC. Protein product: CASSQGGLWDEQYF. The chain combines TRBV4-1 with TRBJ2-7; D might be TRBD1 (6 bases). Trimming shortened V by 1 base and J by 5 bases, and 12 bases separated the two germline ends. The germline V gene has CDR1 MGHRA and CDR2 YSYEKL. The CDR3 is made up of 14 amino acids.

As DNA, the CDR3 is TGTGCCAGCAGCTTCGGGGGGGTTAATGAAAAACTGTTTTTT. Encoded protein: CASSFGGVNEKLFF. The rearrangement joins TRBV7-2 to TRBJ1-4; perhaps TRBD1 as D (5 bases). The CDR3 runs 14 residues. V lost 3 bases to trimming and J lost 4 bases, with 9 bases between them. Per germline, CDR1 SGHTA and CDR2 FQGNSA. The variable domain in full, with the rest retrieved from reference TRBV7-2 and TRBJ1-4, is GAGVSQSPSNKVTEKGKDVELRCDPISGHTALYWYRQSLGQGLEFLIYFQGNSAPDKSGLPSDRFSAERTGGSVSTLTIQRTQQEDSAVYLCASSFGGVNEKLFFGSGTQLSVL.

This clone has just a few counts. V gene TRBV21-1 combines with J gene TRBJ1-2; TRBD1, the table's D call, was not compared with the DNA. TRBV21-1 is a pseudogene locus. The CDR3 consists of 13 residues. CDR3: CASRQGSGASYTF. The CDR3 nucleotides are TGTGCCAGCAGACAGGGTTCCGGTGCGAGCTACACCTTC.

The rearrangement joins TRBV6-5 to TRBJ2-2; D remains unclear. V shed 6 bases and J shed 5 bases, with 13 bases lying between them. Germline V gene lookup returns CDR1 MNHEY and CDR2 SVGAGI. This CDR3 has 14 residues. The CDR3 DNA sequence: TGTGCCAGCAGCCCCTGGCGGAGTACCGGGGAGCTGTTTTTT. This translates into CASSPWRSTGELFF.

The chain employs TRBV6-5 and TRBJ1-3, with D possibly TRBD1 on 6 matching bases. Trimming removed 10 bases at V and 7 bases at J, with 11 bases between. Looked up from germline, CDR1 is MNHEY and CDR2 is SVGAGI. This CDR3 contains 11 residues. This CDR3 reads CATSTGNTIYF. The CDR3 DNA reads TGTGCCACCTCAACAGGGAACACCATATATTTT.

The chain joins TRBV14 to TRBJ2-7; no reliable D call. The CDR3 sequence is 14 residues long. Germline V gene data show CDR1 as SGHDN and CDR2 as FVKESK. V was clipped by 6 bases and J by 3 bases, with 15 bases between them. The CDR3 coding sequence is TGTGCCAGCAGTGTGGCGGACCTAGGCTACGAGCAGTACTTC. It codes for CASSVADLGYEQYF.

CDR3 DNA: TGCGCCAGCAGCACAGTAGACAGGGGCCGGGAGACCCAGTACTTC. This encodes CASSTVDRGRETQYF. This rearrangement joins TRBV5-1 to TRBJ2-5; TRBD1 aligns across 8 bases. V lost 4 bases, J lost 5 bases, and 10 bases stayed unmatched. CDR3 size: 15 residues. CDR1 is SGHRS and CDR2 is YFSETQ in the germline V gene.

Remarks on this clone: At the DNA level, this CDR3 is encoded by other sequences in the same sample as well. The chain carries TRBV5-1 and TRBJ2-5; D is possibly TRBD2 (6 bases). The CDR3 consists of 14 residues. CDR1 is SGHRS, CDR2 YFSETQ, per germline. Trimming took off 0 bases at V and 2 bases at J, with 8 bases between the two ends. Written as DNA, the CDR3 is TGCGCCAGCAGCTTGGCCGCGGGACAAGAGACCCAGTACTTC. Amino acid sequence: CASSLAAGQETQYF.

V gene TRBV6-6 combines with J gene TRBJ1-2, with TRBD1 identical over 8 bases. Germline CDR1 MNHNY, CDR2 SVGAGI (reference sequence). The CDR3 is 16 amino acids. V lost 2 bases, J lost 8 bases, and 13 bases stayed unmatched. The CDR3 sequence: CASSYGVGRGREGYTF. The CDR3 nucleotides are TGTGCCAGCAGTTACGGGGTGGGCAGGGGGCGTGAGGGCTACACCTTC.

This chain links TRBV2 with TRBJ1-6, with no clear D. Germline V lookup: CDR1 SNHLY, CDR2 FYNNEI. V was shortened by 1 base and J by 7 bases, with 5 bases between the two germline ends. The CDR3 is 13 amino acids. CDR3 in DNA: TGTGCCAGCAGTGAAGGAGACAATTCACCCCTCCACTTT. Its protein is CASSEGDNSPLHF.

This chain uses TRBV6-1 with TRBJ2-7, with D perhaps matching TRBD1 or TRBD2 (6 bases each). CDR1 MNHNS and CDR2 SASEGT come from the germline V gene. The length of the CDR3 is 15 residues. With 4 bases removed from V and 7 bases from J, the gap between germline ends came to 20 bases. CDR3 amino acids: CASSVRTGAAFEQYF. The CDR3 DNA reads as TGTGCCAGCAGTGTTCGAACGGGGGCAGCCTTTGAGCAGTACTTC.

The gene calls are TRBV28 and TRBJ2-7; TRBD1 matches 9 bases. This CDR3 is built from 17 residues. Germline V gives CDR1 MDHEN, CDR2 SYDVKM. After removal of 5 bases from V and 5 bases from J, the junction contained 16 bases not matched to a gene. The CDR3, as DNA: TGTGCCAGCAGTGGATACGCCTCGGGACGGACAGGGGACGAGCAGTACTTC. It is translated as CASSGYASGRTGDEQYF.

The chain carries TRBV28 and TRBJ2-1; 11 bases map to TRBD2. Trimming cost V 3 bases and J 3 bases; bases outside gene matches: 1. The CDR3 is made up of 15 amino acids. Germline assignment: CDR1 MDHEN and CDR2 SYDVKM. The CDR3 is CASSFSGRDYNEQFF. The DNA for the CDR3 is TGTGCCAGCAGTTTTAGCGGGAGGGACTACAATGAGCAGTTCTTC.

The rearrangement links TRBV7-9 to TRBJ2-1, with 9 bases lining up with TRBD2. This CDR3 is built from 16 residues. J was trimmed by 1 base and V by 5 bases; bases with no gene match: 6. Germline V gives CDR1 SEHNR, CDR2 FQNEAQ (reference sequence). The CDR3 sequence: CASSPTSGQSYNEQFF. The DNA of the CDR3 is TGTGCCAGCAGCCCTACTAGCGGGCAATCCTACAATGAGCAGTTCTTC. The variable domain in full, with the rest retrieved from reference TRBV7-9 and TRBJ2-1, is DTGVSQNPRHKITKRGQNVTFRCDPISEHNRLYWYRQTLGQGPEFLTYFQNEAQLEKSRLLSDRFSAERPKGSFSTLEIQRTEQGDSAMYLCASSPTSGQSYNEQFFGPGTRLTVL.

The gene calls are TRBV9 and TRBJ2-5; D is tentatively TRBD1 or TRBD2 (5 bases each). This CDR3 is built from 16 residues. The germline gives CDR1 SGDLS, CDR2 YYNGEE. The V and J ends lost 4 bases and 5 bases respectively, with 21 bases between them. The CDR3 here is CASSSSPGTTWETQYF. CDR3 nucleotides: TGTGCCAGCAGCTCCAGCCCCGGGACCACATGGGAGACCCAGTACTTC.

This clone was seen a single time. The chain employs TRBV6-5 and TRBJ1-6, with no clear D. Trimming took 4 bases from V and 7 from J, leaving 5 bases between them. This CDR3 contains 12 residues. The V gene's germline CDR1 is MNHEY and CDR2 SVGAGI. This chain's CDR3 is CASSFLNSPLHF. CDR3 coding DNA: TGTGCCAGCAGTTTTCTCAATTCACCCCTCCACTTT.

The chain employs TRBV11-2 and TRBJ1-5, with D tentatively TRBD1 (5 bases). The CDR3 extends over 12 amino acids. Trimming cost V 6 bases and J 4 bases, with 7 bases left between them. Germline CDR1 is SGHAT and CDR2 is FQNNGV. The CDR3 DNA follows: TGTGCCAGCAGTTCAGGGAATCAGCCCCAGCATTTT. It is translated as CASSSGNQPQHF.